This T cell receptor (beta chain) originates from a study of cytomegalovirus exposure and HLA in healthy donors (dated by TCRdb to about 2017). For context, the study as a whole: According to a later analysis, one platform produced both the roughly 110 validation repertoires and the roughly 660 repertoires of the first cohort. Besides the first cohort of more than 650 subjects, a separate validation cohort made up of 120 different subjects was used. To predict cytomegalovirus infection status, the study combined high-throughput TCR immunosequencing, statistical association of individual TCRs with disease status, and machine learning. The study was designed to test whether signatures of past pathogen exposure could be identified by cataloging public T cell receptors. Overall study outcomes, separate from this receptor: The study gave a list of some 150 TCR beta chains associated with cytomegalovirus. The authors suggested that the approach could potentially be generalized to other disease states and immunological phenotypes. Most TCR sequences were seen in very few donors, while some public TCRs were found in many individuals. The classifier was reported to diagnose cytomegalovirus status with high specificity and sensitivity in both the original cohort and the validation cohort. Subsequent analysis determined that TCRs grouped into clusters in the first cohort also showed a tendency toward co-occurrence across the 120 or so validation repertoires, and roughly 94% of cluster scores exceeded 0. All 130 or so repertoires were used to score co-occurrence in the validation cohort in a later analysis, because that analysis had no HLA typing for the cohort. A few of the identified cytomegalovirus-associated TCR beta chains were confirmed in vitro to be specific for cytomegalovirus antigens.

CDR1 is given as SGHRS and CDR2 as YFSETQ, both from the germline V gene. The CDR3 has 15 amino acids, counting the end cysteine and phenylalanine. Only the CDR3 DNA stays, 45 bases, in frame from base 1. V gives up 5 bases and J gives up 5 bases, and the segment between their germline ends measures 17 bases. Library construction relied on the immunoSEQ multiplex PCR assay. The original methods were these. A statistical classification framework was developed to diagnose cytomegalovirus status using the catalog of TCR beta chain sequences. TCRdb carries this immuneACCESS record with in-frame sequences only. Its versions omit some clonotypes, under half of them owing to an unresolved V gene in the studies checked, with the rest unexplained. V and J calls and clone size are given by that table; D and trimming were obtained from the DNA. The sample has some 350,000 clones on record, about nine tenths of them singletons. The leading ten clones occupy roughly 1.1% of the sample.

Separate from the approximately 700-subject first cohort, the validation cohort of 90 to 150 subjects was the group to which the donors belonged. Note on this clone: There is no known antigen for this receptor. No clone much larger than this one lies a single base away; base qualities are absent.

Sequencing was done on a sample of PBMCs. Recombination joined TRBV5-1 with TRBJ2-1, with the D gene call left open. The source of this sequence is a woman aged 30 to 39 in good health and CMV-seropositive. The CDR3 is CASSSPLGDNNEQFF. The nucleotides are TGCGCCAGCAGTTCTCCATTGGGCGACAACAATGAGCAGTTCTTC. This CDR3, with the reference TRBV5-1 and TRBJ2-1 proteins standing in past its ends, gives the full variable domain KAGVTQTPRYLIKTRGQQVTLSCSPISGHRSVSWYQQTPGQGLQFLFEYFSETQRNKGNFPGRFSGRQFSNSRSEMNVSTLELGDSALYLCASSSPLGDNNEQFFGPGTRLTVL.